The rows below give T cell receptor beta chains drawn from one sample of a study of cytomegalovirus exposure and HLA in healthy donors. Data came from immunoSEQ multiplex PCR; TCRdb stores just in-frame clones and leaves some out. Across about 200,000 clones, the top ten clones capture almost 6.5% of the sample. The specimen sequenced was PBMCs. The receptors derive from a man aged 25-45 years in good health and CMV-seronegative. Each CDR3 is given with its conserved first and last residue. Fields, in order: J gene, CDR3 length, V gene, CDR3 protein.

J gene: -
CDR3 length: 18
V gene: TRBV13
CDR3 protein: CASSALSTSGGSSYEQYF

J gene: TRBJ1-5
CDR3 length: 15
V gene: TRBV4-2
CDR3 protein: CASSQDGQGYQPQHF

J gene: TRBJ2-2
CDR3 length: 12
V gene: TRBV6-5
CDR3 protein: CASSYRRGELFF

J gene: TRBJ1-5
CDR3 length: 14
V gene: TRBV19
CDR3 protein: CASSSAGGYQPQHF

J gene: -
CDR3 length: 13
V gene: TRBV5-1
CDR3 protein: CASSLQGSYEQYF

J gene: TRBJ1-1
CDR3 length: 16
V gene: TRBV7-9
CDR3 protein: CASRAQGVVANTEAFF

J gene: TRBJ2-2
CDR3 length: 17
V gene: TRBV13
CDR3 protein: CASRSTSGRGGTGELFF

J gene: TRBJ2-2
CDR3 length: 16
V gene: TRBV5-1
CDR3 protein: CASSPGQGEGTGELFF

J gene: TRBJ2-1
CDR3 length: 17
V gene: TRBV5-1
CDR3 protein: CASSLEASVNSYNEQFF

J gene: TRBJ2-7
CDR3 length: 13
V gene: TRBV19
CDR3 protein: CASSKRSSYEQYF

J gene: TRBJ1-4
CDR3 length: 15
V gene: TRBV11-3
CDR3 protein: CASSSTGGIVEKLFF

J gene: TRBJ2-7
CDR3 length: 11
V gene: TRBV27
CDR3 protein: CASSFGYEQYF

J gene: TRBJ2-7
CDR3 length: 14
V gene: TRBV7-9
CDR3 protein: CASSLIHASYEQYF

J gene: TRBJ1-5
CDR3 length: 15
V gene: TRBV30
CDR3 protein: CAWSPPGTAFKPQHF

J gene: TRBJ2-5
CDR3 length: 14
V gene: TRBV18
CDR3 protein: CASSPRLERETQYF

J gene: TRBJ2-2
CDR3 length: 19
V gene: TRBV14
CDR3 protein: CASSRNRDRGFANTGELFF